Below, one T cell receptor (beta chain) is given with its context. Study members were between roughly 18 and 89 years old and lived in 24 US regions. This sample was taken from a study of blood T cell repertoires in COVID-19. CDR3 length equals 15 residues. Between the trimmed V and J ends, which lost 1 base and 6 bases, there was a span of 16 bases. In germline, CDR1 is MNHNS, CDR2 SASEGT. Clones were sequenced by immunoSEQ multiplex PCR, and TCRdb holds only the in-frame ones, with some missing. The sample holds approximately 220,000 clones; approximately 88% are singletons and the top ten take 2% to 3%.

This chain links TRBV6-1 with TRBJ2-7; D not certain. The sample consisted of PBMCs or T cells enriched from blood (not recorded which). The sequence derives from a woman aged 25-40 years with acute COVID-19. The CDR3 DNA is TGTGCCAGCAGTGAAGGGGTCAGGCTATTGCCCGAGCAGTACTTC. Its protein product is CASSEGVRLLPEQYF.